This TCR beta chain derives from a study of CD8+ T cells in alopecia areata listed by TCRdb under 2018. About the full investigation: Treated patients were enrolled in an open-label pilot trial of oral tofacitinib, 5 to 10 mg twice daily, for moderate-to-severe alopecia areata. Patients received tofacitinib for 6 to 18 months and were then followed off drug for 6 months to check for delayed response and recurrence. For the treated patients, the SALT score, which quantifies what percentage of scalp surface area is affected, served as the measure of disease severity. The study used high-throughput TCRbeta sequencing to examine T cell clonal expansion in alopecia areata, in both the C3H/HeJ mouse model and human patients. In humans, TCRbeta sequencing was performed on scalp tissue and on sorted CD4+ and CD8+ peripheral blood T cells from healthy controls and from patients with patchy or totalis/universalis alopecia areata. Tofacitinib-treated patients had biopsies at baseline and at 4 and 24 weeks of treatment, with a later scalp biopsy in several patients. Scalp clonality was compared across normal scalp (n=4), patchy alopecia areata scalp (n=8), and alopecia totalis/universalis scalp (n=8). RNA was obtained with the PAXgene miRNA kit for fixed scalp, the miRNeasy kit for PBMCs, and the RNeasy kit for mouse skin. immunoSEQ multiplex PCR using 35 Vbeta forward primers and 13 Jbeta reverse primers was used to amplify TCRbeta CDR3 regions.

Explained via the paper, the time point label denotes: four to five weeks on oral tofacitinib. What this sample's treatment or condition label stands for: oral pan-JAK inhibitor, 5-10 mg twice daily. Lesional scalp punch biopsies and peripheral blood were obtained from alopecia areata patients. PBMCs were isolated by density centrifugation and stained for CD3, CD4 and CD8, and CD4+ and CD8+ T cells were sorted on a FACSAria. Library prep was done by the immunoSEQ multiplex PCR assay. RNA was extracted from all samples and reverse transcribed into cDNA as template for TCR sequencing. First-strand cDNA was synthesized using SuperScript III with a 2:1 mix of oligo-dT and random hexamers. A synthetic immune receptor repertoire was used to assess amplification bias, and residual bias was removed computationally. From the authors' description of their analysis: Raw reads were preprocessed to remove errors, and CDR3 was defined by IMGT conventions from the conserved cysteine to phenylalanine. Clonality was computed as 1 minus the Shannon entropy, with the entropy normalized by log2 of the number of productive unique TCRs. CD4 or CD8 identity of scalp clones was inferred by cross-referencing scalp TCRbeta sequences with sorted blood CD4 and CD8 repertoires. Here the immuneACCESS table is served through TCRdb, limited to in-frame sequences with V and J called. Missing clones are a known gap in these copies; in checked studies unresolved V genes cover under half, and the rest lacks a known reason. For V, J and clone size, that table is used; D and trimming come from the DNA. This sample comprises more than 150,000 clones, about 60% of them detected only once. Approximately 3.3% of the sample belongs to the ten largest clones.

To note about this clone: Its specific antigen is unknown. No base-level quality is on record; no much larger clone is a single base apart.

What the work shows at the level of the full study, not this receptor alone: Scalp clonality and the number of expanded CD8+ clones among the top 100 scalp clones were significantly decreased by tofacitinib. Many expanded lesional clones were found to persist in scalp and blood during tofacitinib treatment, and relapse after treatment cessation may be partly explained by this persistence. Lesional scalp, especially in alopecia totalis/universalis, showed higher clonality and more expanded CD8+ clones than normal scalp, suggesting antigenic drive. Shared TCR sequences between patients were less evident than in mice, which may be partly attributable to HLA diversity in the patient population. The treated cohort was small, with a single nonresponder, so links between baseline CD8+ expansion and response need larger studies. Unlike mouse skin, where gammadelta T cells dominate, normal human skin contains resident alphabeta T cells that get sequenced too, which complicates analysis of the scalp TCR repertoire.

This material consisted of CD4+ T cells sorted from blood, taken at week 4, from a patient treated with tofacitinib. The receptor comes from a human donor with alopecia areata.

The DNA sequence reads TGTGCCTGGATCGGACAGCCATGGGCCTACACCTTC. Its coded protein is CAWIGQPWAYTF. The chain links TRBV30 with TRBJ1-2; the D gene is possibly TRBD1, with 6 bases matching. Trimming at the junction amounts to 4 bases on V and 10 bases on J, and the germline ends lie 16 bases apart. The CDR3 covers 12 residues, taking in both the cysteine and the phenylalanine. The entry retains the CDR3 DNA only, 36 bases that are in frame from base 1. The germline V gene encodes CDR1 GTSNPN and CDR2 SVGIG (reference sequence).